One and the same sample provided the 16 T cell receptor beta chains below, sequenced in a study of blood T cells in healthy people across ages. Primers used in a second PCR of roughly 6 to 11 cycles were a sample-barcoded 5' primer and a J-beta primer mix. In TCRdb, the 5' RACE reads were re-called with MiXCR into one record per CDR3 protein. The sample has under 2 million distinct CDR3 sequences; roughly 30% are singletons. The source material was blood. The receptors were sampled from a woman in her twenties or thirties in good health.

This clonotype was observed many times. This chain connects TRBV20-1 to TRBJ2-3; no definite D call. Germline lookup yields CDR1 DFQATT and CDR2 SNEGSKA (reference sequence). Trimming removed 0 bases from V and 4 bases from J, with 11 bases in between. The length of the CDR3 is 14 residues. The CDR3 nucleotides are TGCAGTGCTAGAGATCCTCGACTCGCAGATACGCAGTATTTT. Protein: CSARDPRLADTQYF.

This chain joins TRBV20-1 and TRBJ2-1; a possible D gene is TRBD1 (6 bases). The ends were cut back, 0 bases at V and 6 bases at J, with 12 bases in the middle. Germline assignment: CDR1 DFQATT and CDR2 SNEGSKA (reference sequence). This CDR3 has 14 amino acids. Here the CDR3 reads CSARDNRVFNEQFF. The CDR3 nucleotides are TGCAGTGCTAGAGATAACAGGGTATTCAATGAGCAGTTCTTC.

This clonotype was recorded many times. V and J are TRBV20-1 and TRBJ2-7, with 7 positions matching TRBD2. CDR3 size: 13 residues. V lost 3 bases to trimming and J lost 0 bases; unmatched junction nucleotides: 2. Germline V lookup: CDR1 DFQATT, CDR2 SNEGSKA (reference sequence). DNA of the CDR3: TGCAGTGCTAGTACTAGCGCCTCCTACGAGCAGTACTTC. It yields the protein CSASTSASYEQYF.

This clonotype was seen a handful of times. The rearrangement uses TRBV12-3 or TRBV12-4 and TRBJ1-1; D gene unclear. Trimming pared 6 bases from V and 5 bases from J, leaving 16 bases between. The CDR3 contains 14 residues. The DNA of the CDR3 is TGTGCCAGCAGCGCGAGGCGATTCGGGACTGAAGCTTTCTTT. Amino acid sequence: CASSARRFGTEAFF.

The rearrangement uses TRBV27 and TRBJ2-3, with D maybe TRBD2 (6 bases). CDR1 is MNHEY and CDR2 is SMNVEV in the germline V gene (reference sequence). V lost 3 bases and J 6 bases, leaving 16 bases between the germline ends. CDR3 length: 15 amino acids. This CDR3 is CASSFFEGGRDTQYF. The CDR3 DNA is TGTGCCAGCAGTTTTTTTGAGGGAGGAAGGGATACGCAGTATTTT.

The chain carries TRBV10-3 and TRBJ2-2; D is uncertain. Germline assignment: CDR1 ENHRY and CDR2 SYGVKD. This CDR3 comprises 14 residues. Trimming removed 8 bases from V and 1 base from J, with 11 bases in between. The CDR3 reads CAIGSNRNTGELFF. The DNA for the CDR3 is TGTGCCATCGGTAGCAACAGGAACACCGGGGAGCTGTTTTTT.

The chain combines TRBV6-5 with TRBJ2-3; D ambiguous. Trimming took 6 bases from V and 1 from J, leaving 11 bases between them. CDR1 and CDR2 from the germline V gene are MNHEY and SVGAGI. The CDR3 sequence is 14 residues long. CDR3 region: CASSPQARTDTQYF. The CDR3 DNA follows: TGTGCCAGCAGCCCGCAGGCTCGCACAGATACGCAGTATTTT.

There are a few counts of this clonotype. The rearrangement joins TRBV27 to TRBJ2-3; 11 bases agree with TRBD2. Losses at the gene ends were 1 base for V and 0 bases for J; bases not matched to a gene: 9. This CDR3 region has 19 residues. Germline assignment: CDR1 MNHEY and CDR2 SMNVEV (reference sequence). CDR3 DNA sequence: TGTGCCAGCAGTTTATTTAGCGGGGGGGCCCTCTCAAGCACAGATACGCAGTATTTT. This translates into CASSLFSGGALSSTDTQYF.

The sample holds a few counts of this clonotype. The chain links TRBV28 to TRBJ2-1, with D tentatively TRBD2 (5 bases). This CDR3 contains 16 residues. CDR1 and CDR2 (germline): MDHEN, SYDVKM. Trimming took off 2 bases at V and 8 bases at J, with 19 bases between the two ends. In DNA form, the CDR3 reads TGTGCCAGCAGTTTACGGTTCGGAGTCCAGGAGGATGAGCAGTTCTTC. Its protein is CASSLRFGVQEDEQFF.

The chain employs TRBV7-3 and TRBJ2-5; tentative D call: TRBD1 (5 bases). Germline-derived CDR1 and CDR2 are SGHTA and FQGTGA. Trimming removed 0 bases at V and 5 bases at J, with 13 bases between. The CDR3 has 15 amino acids. The DNA for the CDR3 is TGTGCCAGCAGCTTAACAGGGGCCCTTCGGGAGACCCAGTACTTC. It encodes CASSLTGALRETQYF.

The table lists this clonotype with a few counts. The chain couples TRBV30 to TRBJ2-7; possibly TRBD1 for D (5 bases). The CDR3 runs 14 residues. In germline, CDR1 is GTSNPN, CDR2 SVGIG (reference sequence). Trimming removed 2 bases from V and 2 bases from J, with 13 bases in between. The CDR3 sequence is CAWSRNRFPYEQYF. CDR3 in DNA: TGTGCCTGGAGTCGTAACAGGTTCCCCTACGAGCAGTACTTC. The full variable domain, its missing parts supplied by reference TRBV30 and TRBJ2-7, is SQTIHQWPATLVQPVGSPLSLECTVEGTSNPNLYWYRQAAGRGLQLLFYSVGIGQISSEVPQNLSASRPQDRQFILSSKKLLLSDSGFYLCAWSRNRFPYEQYFGPGTRLTVT.

This clonotype was seen a handful of times. The V gene is TRBV6-1, the J gene TRBJ2-7; 9 nucleotides agree with TRBD1. After removal of 6 bases from V and 2 bases from J, the junction contained 5 bases not matched to a gene. Germline V gene data show CDR1 as MNHNS and CDR2 as SASEGT. The CDR3 length is 14 residues. CDR3 sequence (DNA): TGTGCCAGCAGCCGACAGGGGGTGACCTACGAGCAGTACTTC. Its protein product is CASSRQGVTYEQYF.

Remarks on this clonotype: At one of its ends the junction is not consistent with the germline gene, which may arise from a read error. J is TRBJ2-7 and V is TRBV3-1; D is uncertain. The CDR3 has 14 residues. The germline gives CDR1 LGHDT, CDR2 YNNKEL (reference sequence). DNA of the CDR3: TGTGCCGGCAGCCTTAGCACAAGCTCCTACGAGCAGTACTTC. This codes for CAGSLSTSSYEQYF.

The genes are TRBV5-1 and TRBJ2-1; 9 bases map to TRBD2. V gave up 6 bases and J gave up 6 bases; unmatched junction bases: 1. CDR3 size: 12 residues. Germline-derived CDR1 and CDR2 are SGHRS and YFSETQ. The DNA of the CDR3 is TGCGCCAGCACTAGCGGGGTCAATGAGCAGTTCTTC. This gives the protein CASTSGVNEQFF.

This chain connects TRBV7-2 to TRBJ2-7, with 7 bases fitting TRBD1. CDR3 length: 17 amino acids. Germline CDR1 is SGHTA and CDR2 is FQGNSA. Trimming cost V 1 base and J 0 bases; bases outside gene matches: 9. CDR3 DNA sequence: TGTGCCAGCAGCTTAGAGAGGGGGACAGCATCCTCCTACGAGCAGTACTTC. Amino acids: CASSLERGTASSYEQYF. The variable domain in full, with the rest retrieved from reference TRBV7-2 and TRBJ2-7, is GAGVSQSPSNKVTEKGKDVELRCDPISGHTALYWYRQSLGQGLEFLIYFQGNSAPDKSGLPSDRFSAERTGGSVSTLTIQRTQQEDSAVYLCASSLERGTASSYEQYFGPGTRLTVT.

There are a few counts of this clonotype. The chain employs TRBV3-1 and TRBJ2-7; D is uncertain. V was trimmed by 8 bases and J by 0 bases, leaving 14 bases between them. The CDR3 totals 14 residues. Germline V lookup: CDR1 LGHDT, CDR2 YNNKEL (reference sequence). The CDR3 DNA reads as TGTGCCAGCTCCCGGGCGGCCAGCTCCTACGAGCAGTACTTC. It codes for CASSRAASSYEQYF.